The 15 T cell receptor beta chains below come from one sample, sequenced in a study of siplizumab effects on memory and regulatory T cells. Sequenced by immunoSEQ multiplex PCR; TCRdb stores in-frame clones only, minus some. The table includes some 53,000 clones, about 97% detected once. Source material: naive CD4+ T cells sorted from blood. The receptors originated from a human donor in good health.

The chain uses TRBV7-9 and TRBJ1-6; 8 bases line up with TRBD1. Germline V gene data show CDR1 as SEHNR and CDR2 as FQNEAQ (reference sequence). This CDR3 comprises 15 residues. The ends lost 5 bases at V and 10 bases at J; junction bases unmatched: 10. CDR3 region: CASSRTGRVRSPLHF. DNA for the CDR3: TGTGCCAGCAGCCGGACAGGGAGGGTTCGGTCACCCCTCCACTTT. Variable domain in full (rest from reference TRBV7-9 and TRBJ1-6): DTGVSQNPRHKITKRGQNVTFRCDPISEHNRLYWYRQTLGQGPEFLTYFQNEAQLEKSRLLSDRFSAERPKGSFSTLEIQRTEQGDSAMYLCASSRTGRVRSPLHFGNGTRLTVT.

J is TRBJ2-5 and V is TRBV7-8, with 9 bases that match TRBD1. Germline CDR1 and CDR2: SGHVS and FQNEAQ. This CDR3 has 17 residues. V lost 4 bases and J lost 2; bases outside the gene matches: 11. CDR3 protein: CASSSRRDRVRQETQYF. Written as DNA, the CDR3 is TGTGCCAGCAGCTCCCGCCGGGACAGGGTCCGGCAAGAGACCCAGTACTTC.

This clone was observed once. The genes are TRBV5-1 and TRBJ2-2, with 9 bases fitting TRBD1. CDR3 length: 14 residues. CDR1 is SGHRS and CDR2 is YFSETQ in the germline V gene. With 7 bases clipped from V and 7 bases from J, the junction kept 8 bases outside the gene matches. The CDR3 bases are TGCGCCAGCCACCAGGGACAGGGTAACGGGGAGCTGTTTTTT. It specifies CASHQGQGNGELFF.

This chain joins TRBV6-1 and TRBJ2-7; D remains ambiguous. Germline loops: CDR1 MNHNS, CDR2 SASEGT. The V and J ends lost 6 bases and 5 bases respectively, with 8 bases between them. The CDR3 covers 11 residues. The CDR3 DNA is TGTGCCAGCAGCCGTTTCCACGAGCAGTACTTC. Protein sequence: CASSRFHEQYF.

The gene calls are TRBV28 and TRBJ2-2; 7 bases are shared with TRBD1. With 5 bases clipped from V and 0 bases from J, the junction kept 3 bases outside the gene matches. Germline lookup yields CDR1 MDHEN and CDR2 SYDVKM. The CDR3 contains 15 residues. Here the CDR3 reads CASSKGGANTGELFF. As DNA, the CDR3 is TGTGCCAGCAGTAAAGGGGGCGCGAACACCGGGGAGCTGTTTTTT.

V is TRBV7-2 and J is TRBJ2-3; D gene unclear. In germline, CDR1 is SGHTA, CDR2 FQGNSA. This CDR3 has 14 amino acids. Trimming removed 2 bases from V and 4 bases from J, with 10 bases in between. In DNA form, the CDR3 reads TGTGCCAGCAGCTTAATAATGTCCGCAGATACGCAGTATTTT. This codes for CASSLIMSADTQYF.

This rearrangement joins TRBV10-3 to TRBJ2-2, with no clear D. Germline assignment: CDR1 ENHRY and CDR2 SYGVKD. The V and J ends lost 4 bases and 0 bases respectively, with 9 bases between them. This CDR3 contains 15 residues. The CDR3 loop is CAISVFGSNTGELFF. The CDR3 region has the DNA TGTGCCATCAGTGTCTTTGGCTCGAACACCGGGGAGCTGTTTTTT.

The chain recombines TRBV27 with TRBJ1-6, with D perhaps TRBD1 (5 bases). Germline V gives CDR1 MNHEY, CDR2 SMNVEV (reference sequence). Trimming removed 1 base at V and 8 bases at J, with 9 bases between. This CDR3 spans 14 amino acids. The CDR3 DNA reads TGTGCCAGCAGTTTATACGGGGCTCATTCACCCCTCCACTTT. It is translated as CASSLYGAHSPLHF.

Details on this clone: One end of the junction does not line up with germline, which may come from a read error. CDR3 in amino acids: CASTLGGGGNSYNEQFF. The CDR3, as DNA: TGTGCCAGCACCTTAGGGGGTGGCGGAAACTCCTACAATGAGCAGTTCTTC. The chain couples TRBV11-3 to TRBJ2-1, with D possibly being TRBD1 (6 bases). Germline CDR1 and CDR2: SGHNT and YENEEA. The CDR3 is 17 residues long.

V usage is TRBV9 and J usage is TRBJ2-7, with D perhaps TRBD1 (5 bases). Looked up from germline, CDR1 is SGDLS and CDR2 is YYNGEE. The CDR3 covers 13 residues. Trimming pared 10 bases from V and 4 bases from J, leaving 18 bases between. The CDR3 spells CAPKETEQYEQYF. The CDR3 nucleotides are TGTGCCCCCAAGGAGACAGAGCAGTACGAGCAGTACTTC.

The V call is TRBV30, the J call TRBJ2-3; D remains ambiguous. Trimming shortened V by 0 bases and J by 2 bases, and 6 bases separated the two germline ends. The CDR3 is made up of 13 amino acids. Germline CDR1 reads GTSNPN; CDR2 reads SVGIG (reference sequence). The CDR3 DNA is TGTGCCTGGAGTGTATTAGACACAGATACGCAGTATTTT. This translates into CAWSVLDTDTQYF.

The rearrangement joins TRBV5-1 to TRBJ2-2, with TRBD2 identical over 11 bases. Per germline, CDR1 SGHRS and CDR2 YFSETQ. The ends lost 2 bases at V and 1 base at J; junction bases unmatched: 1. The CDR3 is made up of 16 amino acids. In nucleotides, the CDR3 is TGCGCCAGCAGCTTCGGGACTAGCGGGAACACCGGGGAGCTGTTTTTT. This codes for CASSFGTSGNTGELFF.

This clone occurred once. The chain's CDR3 is CASSRTGRSTGELFF. In nucleotides, the CDR3 is TGTGCCAGCAGTCGGACAGGGCGTTCCACCGGGGAGCTGTTTTTT. The chain uses TRBV28 and TRBJ2-2; TRBD1 agrees at 8 bases. This CDR3 has 15 residues. The ends lost 5 bases at V and 4 bases at J; junction bases unmatched: 6. Per germline, CDR1 MDHEN and CDR2 SYDVKM.

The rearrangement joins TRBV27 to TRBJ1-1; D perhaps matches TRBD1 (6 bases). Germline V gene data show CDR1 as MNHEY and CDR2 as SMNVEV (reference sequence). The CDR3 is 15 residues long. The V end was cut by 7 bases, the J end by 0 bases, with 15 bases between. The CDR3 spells CASTPIGGLNTEAFF. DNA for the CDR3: TGTGCCAGCACCCCAATCGGGGGCTTGAACACTGAAGCTTTCTTT.

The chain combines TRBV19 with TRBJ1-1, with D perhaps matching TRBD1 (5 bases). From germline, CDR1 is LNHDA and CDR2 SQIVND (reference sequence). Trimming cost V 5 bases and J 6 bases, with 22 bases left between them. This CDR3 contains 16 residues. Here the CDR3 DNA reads TGTGCCAGTAGTCCCACTCCGGGACCTAAAAGGGCTGAAGCTTTCTTT. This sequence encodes CASSPTPGPKRAEAFF.